Sequencing of this T cell receptor (beta chain) was carried out in a study of Ad26.COV2.S vaccination and SARS-CoV-2 variants. Across the whole study: The authors gave Ad26.COV2.S intramuscularly, either once or twice 56 days apart.

From germline, CDR1 is SGHTA and CDR2 FQGNSA. This CDR3 has 12 amino acids. V was cut by 1 base and J by 5 bases, with 3 bases left in between. Treatment meaning: 19 received Ad26.COV2.S at low or high dose, single or two shots; about 5 received placebo; per-sample allocation not given. Material that was analyzed had been drawn on day 63 after the first vaccine or placebo injection. Immunization relied on an Ad26 vector, which expressed Wuhan-strain SARS-CoV-2 spike. Sequencing was performed with immunoSEQ multiplex PCR; in TCRdb, only in-frame clones are kept and a portion is missing. The data contain fewer than 600,000 clones, around 89% of them singletons.

The chain employs TRBV7-2 and TRBJ1-5; D remains unclear. The TCR originated in a person between 18 and 60 years old who received the Ad26.COV2.S COVID-19 vaccine or a placebo. The sequenced sample was peripheral blood, obtained in a trial of Ad26.COV2.S vaccine versus placebo. The CDR3 DNA is TGTGCCAGCAGCTTAGGAGATCAGCCCCAGCATTTT. Protein: CASSLGDQPQHF.